This T cell receptor beta chain is from a study of cytomegalovirus exposure and HLA in healthy donors. Study-wide background: Most genotyped donors, approximately 81% of around 370, had Caucasian-associated genetic ancestry.

This clone was counted between two and nine times. PCR amplification relied on 60 Vbeta primers (plus 13 Jbeta primers). The data were produced by immunoSEQ multiplex PCR, yet TCRdb's version contains in-frame clones alone and is incomplete. The data show under 150,000 clones, about 78% seen once. The CDR3 sequence is 15 residues long. The ends were cut back, 2 bases at V and 0 bases at J, with 5 bases in the middle. CDR1 and CDR2 from the germline V gene are MRHNA and SNTAGT. Sequences were obtained from PBMCs. The chain links TRBV6-4 to TRBJ2-6; D remains ambiguous. This receptor was obtained from a man in his fifties or sixties in good health and CMV-seropositive. CDR3 in DNA: TGTGCCAGCAGTGACACCAGCTCTGGGGCCAACGTCCTGACTTTC. This translates into CASSDTSSGANVLTF.